This entry concerns a single T cell receptor (beta chain). The antigen remains unidentified. These data belong to a study of CD8 T cells in ankylosing spondylitis. Researchers built TCR beta libraries using quantitative 5'-RACE with molecular barcodes. TCRdb reanalysed the 5' RACE reads using MiXCR and keeps one entry per CDR3 protein. The table records under 300,000 distinct CDR3 sequences, around 9.2% of them present only once. Study-level points and caveats: Significantly higher representation of disease-linked clones was reported for matched ankylosing spondylitis synovial fluid.

Sequencing was carried out using blood, either unsorted or a sorted T cell fraction (not recorded which). The TCR was taken from a male donor with ankylosing spondylitis or in good health (not recorded which).

Here the CDR3 DNA reads TGCGCCAGCAGCTCAGGAGGGACTAGTGTCACCGGGGAGCTGTTTTTT. It encodes CASSSGGTSVTGELFF. V and J are TRBV5-1 and TRBJ2-2; 8 bases align to TRBD2. Losses at the gene ends were 3 bases for V and 4 bases for J; bases not matched to a gene: 8. Germline CDR1 reads SGHRS; CDR2 reads YFSETQ. This CDR3 is built from 16 residues.